These 29 T cell receptor beta chains share one sample of origin, sequenced in a study of post-analysis software for immune sequencing data. The study's findings and limits: About five TRBV segments, including TRBV5-6, TRBV5-1 and TRBV20-1, were more frequent in patients than controls.

These TCRs' antigens remain unknown. Unique molecular identifiers were present in the TCR beta cDNA libraries. TCRdb reanalysed the PCR reads using MiXCR and keeps one entry per CDR3 protein. The table records approximately 630,000 distinct CDR3 sequences, approximately 59% of them present only once. The material sequenced was blood. These TCRs come from a girl aged 2-10 years with multiple sclerosis.

The V call is TRBV7-2, the J call TRBJ2-3; 9 bases line up with TRBD2. Germline values: CDR1 SGHTA, CDR2 FQGNSA. V lost 1 base, J lost 6 bases, and 14 bases stayed unmatched. This CDR3 is built from 18 residues. The CDR3 DNA reads TGTGCCAGCAGCTTAGAATACGGGTTAGCGGGAGTCCGGGATACGCAGTATTTT. Translated, it gives CASSLEYGLAGVRDTQYF.

J is TRBJ1-2 and V is TRBV6-5; no clear D gene. Trimming pared 4 bases from V and 5 bases from J, leaving 14 bases between. The CDR3 has 14 residues. The germline V gene has CDR1 MNHEY and CDR2 SVGAGI. CDR3 DNA: TGTGCCAGCAGTTTCGGACCGGCCTTATATGGCTACACCTTC. Translation gives CASSFGPALYGYTF.

The chain couples TRBV6-2 or TRBV6-3 to TRBJ2-3, with 9 bases identical to TRBD2. Germline CDR1 reads MNHEY; CDR2 reads SVGEGT. The CDR3 has 15 residues. The V and J ends lost 6 bases and 2 bases, in that order; junction bases with no gene match: 6. The CDR3 region is CASRTLAGYTDTQYF. CDR3 sequence (DNA): TGTGCCAGCAGGACTCTAGCGGGGTACACAGATACGCAGTATTTT.

This chain links TRBV20-1 with TRBJ2-5; 10 nucleotides match TRBD2. V lost 3 bases to trimming and J lost 2 bases; unmatched junction nucleotides: 12. The germline gives CDR1 DFQATT, CDR2 SNEGSKA (reference sequence). CDR3 size: 17 residues. The CDR3 coding sequence is TGCAGTGCTAGTAGGTCTAGCGGGAGAGGGAGGCAAGAGACCCAGTACTTC. Translated: CSASRSSGRGRQETQYF.

The genes are TRBV5-1 and TRBJ2-7; D perhaps matches TRBD2 (6 bases). CDR1 and CDR2 from the germline V gene are SGHRS and YFSETQ. The CDR3 loop spans 15 amino acids. Trimming stripped 6 bases from V and 0 bases from J, with 16 bases between. CDR3 coding DNA: TGCGCCAGCATTCGGGAGCTGACTAACTCCTACGAGCAGTACTTC. Translated, it gives CASIRELTNSYEQYF.

This chain connects TRBV7-2 to TRBJ1-6, with TRBD1 identical over 7 bases. CDR3 length equals 16 residues. Germline assignment: CDR1 SGHTA and CDR2 FQGNSA. Trimming at V came to 5 bases and at J to 8 bases, leaving 12 bases not matched to a gene. The CDR3 nucleotides read TGTGCCAGCAGCCCTGGGACAGTTCCACTCGATTCACCCCTCCACTTT. Protein sequence: CASSPGTVPLDSPLHF.

The chain has TRBV5-1 and TRBJ2-1, with TRBD2 identical over 8 bases. Germline V gene lookup returns CDR1 SGHRS and CDR2 YFSETQ. V lost 4 bases and J lost 4; bases outside the gene matches: 7. CDR3 length equals 15 residues. This CDR3 reads CASSVGAGAYNEQFF. The CDR3 DNA sequence: TGCGCCAGCAGCGTGGGAGCGGGAGCGTACAATGAGCAGTTCTTC.

This chain connects TRBV12-3 or TRBV12-4 to TRBJ1-1; the D is unclear. Deletions cut 3 bases from V and 3 bases from J, with 14 bases between. There are 15 residues in the CDR3. The CDR3 nucleotides read TGTGCCAGCAGTTTCTTGCGGGCGCCGGACACTGAAGCTTTCTTT. Its protein product is CASSFLRAPDTEAFF.

This clonotype came up a few times. The chain employs TRBV29-1 and TRBJ2-1; D gene unclear. The V end was cut by 2 bases, the J end by 9 bases, with 17 bases between. Per the germline V gene, CDR1 is SQVTM and CDR2 is ANQGSEA. CDR3 length: 14 residues. The CDR3 loop reads CSVEFNLVPSEQFF. CDR3 nucleotides: TGCAGCGTTGAATTTAACCTAGTGCCCAGTGAGCAGTTCTTC.

This clonotype occurred a few times. This rearrangement joins TRBV7-9 to TRBJ1-1; D is uncertain. The CDR3 consists of 11 residues. The V gene lost 2 bases and the J gene lost 11 bases, with 9 bases spanning the gap. Germline V gene data show CDR1 as SEHNR and CDR2 as FQNEAQ (reference sequence). CDR3 DNA: TGTGCCAGCAGCTTAACTAGCTTTGCTTTCTTT. Translating gives CASSLTSFAFF.

V gene TRBV29-1 combines with J gene TRBJ1-2; D is uncertain. Trimming took 5 bases from V and 1 from J, leaving 5 bases between them. This CDR3 region has 11 residues. From germline, CDR1 is SQVTM and CDR2 ANQGSEA. CDR3 sequence reads: CSVLVNYGYTF. The CDR3 DNA follows: TGCAGCGTTCTGGTTAACTATGGCTACACCTTC.

The table lists this clonotype with a few counts. V and J are TRBV6-5 and TRBJ2-7; 13 nucleotides line up with TRBD2. Germline trimming cut 0 bases from V and 2 bases from J; bases unmatched to any gene: 10. Germline values: CDR1 MNHEY, CDR2 SVGAGI. The CDR3 length is 19 residues. CDR3 DNA: TGTGCCAGCAGTTACTCCATGATAGGGACTAGCGGGGCTACCTACGAGCAGTACTTC. It yields the protein CASSYSMIGTSGATYEQYF.

The chain joins TRBV12-3 or TRBV12-4 to TRBJ1-1, with D unresolved. The CDR3 length is 14 residues. V lost 6 bases, J lost 1 base, and 12 bases lay in between. CDR3 bases: TGTGCCAGCAGGTTCTCAAATAAGAACACTGAAGCTTTCTTT. Protein product: CASRFSNKNTEAFF.

The chain has TRBV7-3 and TRBJ2-3; TRBD1 or TRBD2 may be the D gene (6 bases each). The V gene's germline CDR1 is SGHTA and CDR2 FQGTGA. The CDR3 runs to 15 residues. V dropped 4 bases and J dropped 0 bases, with 11 bases sitting between them. The CDR3 spells CASSSTGRSTDTQYF. CDR3 nucleotide sequence: TGTGCCAGCAGCTCCACAGGGAGGAGCACAGATACGCAGTATTTT.

This clonotype has only a few counts. The J gene is TRBJ2-7, the V gene TRBV12-3 or TRBV12-4; TRBD2 matches 7 bases. The CDR3 sequence is 15 residues long. V was pared by 6 bases and J by 2 bases, with 10 bases of the junction left unmatched. The CDR3 nucleotides are TGTGCCAGCAGACCCTCACTAGCGTTCACCTACGAGCAGTACTTC. This encodes CASRPSLAFTYEQYF.

J is TRBJ1-2 and V is TRBV2; maybe TRBD1 (6 bases). Germline V gives CDR1 SNHLY, CDR2 FYNNEI. This CDR3 has 14 amino acids. Trimming took 3 bases from V and 6 from J, leaving 14 bases between them. DNA of the CDR3: TGTGCCAGCAGTGACCCCCGACAGGCAAATGGCTACACCTTC. It encodes CASSDPRQANGYTF.

The chain carries TRBV5-5 and TRBJ2-3; tentatively, D is TRBD1 (5 bases). Trimming took off 4 bases at V and 0 bases at J, with 12 bases between the two ends. The CDR3 totals 15 residues. The germline V gene has CDR1 SGHKS and CDR2 YYEKEE (reference sequence). The chain's CDR3 is CASSISGMSTDTQYF. The CDR3 DNA reads as TGTGCCAGCAGCATCTCAGGGATGAGCACAGATACGCAGTATTTT.

This clonotype was counted between two and nine times. The chain has TRBV7-8 and TRBJ2-7, with 9 positions matching TRBD2. The germline V gene has CDR1 SGHVS and CDR2 FQNEAQ. V lost 4 bases to trimming and J lost 6 bases; unmatched junction nucleotides: 4. The length of the CDR3 is 13 residues. This chain's CDR3 is CASSWASGAEQYF. CDR3 in DNA: TGTGCCAGCAGCTGGGCTAGCGGGGCCGAGCAGTACTTC.

The chain is built from TRBV6-1 and TRBJ2-6; D possibly corresponds to TRBD1 (5 bases). Germline CDR1 and CDR2: MNHNS and SASEGT. V was pared by 6 bases and J by 3 bases, with 12 bases between. This CDR3 is built from 15 residues. The CDR3 protein is CASRQGVVGANVLTF. The CDR3 bases are TGTGCCAGCAGACAAGGGGTAGTTGGGGCCAACGTCCTGACTTTC.

This clonotype was counted between two and nine times. The V gene is TRBV7-3, the J gene TRBJ2-1; D may be TRBD1 (6 bases). Germline CDR1 SGHTA, CDR2 FQGTGA. Trimming cost V 2 bases and J 0 bases, with 11 bases left between them. The CDR3 is made up of 16 amino acids. CDR3 protein: CASSLGGFSSYNEQFF. In DNA, the CDR3 is TGTGCCAGCAGCTTAGGGGGCTTTAGCTCCTACAATGAGCAGTTCTTC.

This clonotype occurred a few times. The chain couples TRBV11-2 to TRBJ2-1; no reliable D call. Trimming pared 1 base from V and 5 bases from J, leaving 9 bases between. This CDR3 region has 14 residues. The germline gives CDR1 SGHAT, CDR2 FQNNGV. CDR3: CASSLAAIHNEQFF. CDR3 nucleotide sequence: TGTGCCAGCAGCTTAGCAGCGATTCACAATGAGCAGTTCTTC.

The gene calls are TRBV27 and TRBJ1-2; D is perhaps TRBD1 (6 bases). V shed 2 bases and J shed 3 bases, with 7 bases lying between them. There are 13 residues in the CDR3. Germline CDR1 and CDR2: MNHEY and SMNVEV (reference sequence). In nucleotides, the CDR3 is TGTGCCAGCAGTTTAACAGGGTACTATGGCTACACCTTC. This translates into CASSLTGYYGYTF.

The V and J genes are TRBV4-3 and TRBJ2-1; 14 bases line up with TRBD2. Germline V gene sequence: CDR1 LGHNA, CDR2 YSLEER. The CDR3 spans 17 residues. V was clipped by 2 bases and J by 12 bases; unmatched bases: 12. Here the CDR3 reads CASSQRTGLAGADGQFF. In DNA, the CDR3 is TGCGCCAGCAGCCAAAGGACGGGACTAGCGGGGGCCGATGGGCAGTTCTTC.

The chain links TRBV6-2 or TRBV6-3 to TRBJ2-7; 13 bases fit TRBD2. V shed 6 bases, J shed 7 bases, and the junction held 9 bases outside the gene matches. The CDR3 consists of 15 residues. Germline V gene sequence: CDR1 MNHEY, CDR2 SVGEGT. CDR3 residues: CASRATSGRGGEQYF. As DNA, the CDR3 is TGTGCCAGCAGAGCTACTAGCGGGAGGGGCGGTGAGCAGTACTTC.

This chain uses TRBV29-1 with TRBJ1-2; TRBD1 aligns across 7 bases. CDR1 is SQVTM and CDR2 is ANQGSEA in the germline V gene. Germline trimming cut 7 bases from V and 0 bases from J; bases unmatched to any gene: 5. The CDR3 loop spans 13 amino acids. The CDR3 nucleotides are TGCAGCGATCAACAGGGGACTAACTATGGCTACACCTTC. Translation: CSDQQGTNYGYTF. The full variable domain, completed using reference TRBV29-1 and TRBJ1-2, is SAVISQKPSRDICQRGTSLTIQCQVDSQVTMMFWYRQQPGQSLTLIATANQGSEATYESGFVIDKFPISRPNLTFSTLTVSNMSPEDSSIYLCSDQQGTNYGYTFGSGTRLTVV.

The rearrangement uses TRBV7-2 and TRBJ2-5; the match to TRBD2 covers 14 bases. From germline, CDR1 is SGHTA and CDR2 FQGNSA. After removal of 6 bases from V and 4 bases from J, the junction contained 4 bases not matched to a gene. The CDR3 length is 15 residues. This CDR3 is CASRPGLAGAETQYF. CDR3 nucleotide sequence: TGTGCCAGCAGACCGGGACTAGCGGGGGCAGAGACCCAGTACTTC. The full variable domain, completed using reference TRBV7-2 and TRBJ2-5, is GAGVSQSPSNKVTEKGKDVELRCDPISGHTALYWYRQSLGQGLEFLIYFQGNSAPDKSGLPSDRFSAERTGGSVSTLTIQRTQQEDSAVYLCASRPGLAGAETQYFGPGTRLLVL.

The rearrangement uses TRBV27 and TRBJ2-7; D is possibly TRBD2 (6 bases). The length of the CDR3 is 17 residues. V was cut by 1 base and J by 2 bases, with 18 bases left in between. The V gene's germline CDR1 is MNHEY and CDR2 SMNVEV (reference sequence). DNA of the CDR3: TGTGCCAGCAGTTTATTAGGCTCGCGGGGCGGCACCTACGAGCAGTACTTC. As protein: CASSLLGSRGGTYEQYF.

The chain joins TRBV5-1 to TRBJ2-7; D is uncertain. The CDR3 sequence is 11 residues long. The V gene's germline CDR1 is SGHRS and CDR2 YFSETQ. With 4 bases removed from V and 6 bases from J, the gap between germline ends came to 8 bases. The CDR3 DNA reads as TGCGCCAGCAGCGTGGAATCCGAGCAGTACTTC. Protein: CASSVESEQYF.

This clonotype appeared a single time. The V gene is TRBV29-1, the J gene TRBJ2-4; D is possibly TRBD1 (6 bases). Deletions cut 6 bases from V and 6 bases from J, with 6 bases between. Germline V lookup: CDR1 SQVTM, CDR2 ANQGSEA. The CDR3 covers 10 residues. The CDR3 coding sequence is TGCAGCGTAGGGGGAAACATTCAGTACTTC. Its translation is CSVGGNIQYF.